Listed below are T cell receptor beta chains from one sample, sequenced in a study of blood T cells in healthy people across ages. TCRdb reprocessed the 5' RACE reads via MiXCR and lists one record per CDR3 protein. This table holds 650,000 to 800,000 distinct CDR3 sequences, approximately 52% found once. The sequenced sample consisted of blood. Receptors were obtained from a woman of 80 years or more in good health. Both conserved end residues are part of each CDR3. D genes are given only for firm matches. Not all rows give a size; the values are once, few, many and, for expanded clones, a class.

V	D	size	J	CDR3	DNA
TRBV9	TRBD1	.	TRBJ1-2	CASSASGTGGGLYYGYTF	TGTGCCAGCAGCGCTAGCGGGACAGGGGGCGGTCTGTACTATGGCTACACCTTC
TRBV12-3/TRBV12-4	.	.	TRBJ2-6	CASRYRVGRNSGANVLTF	TGTGCCAGCAGATATCGAGTCGGGCGGAATTCTGGGGCCAACGTCCTGACTTTC
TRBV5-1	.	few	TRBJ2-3	CASSLDLDTQYF	TGCGCCAGCAGCCTGGACTTAGATACGCAGTATTTT
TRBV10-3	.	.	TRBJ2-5	CAISELGIEQYF	TGTGCCATCAGTGAACTAGGAATTGAGCAGTACTTC
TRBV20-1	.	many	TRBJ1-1	CSAMGPNTEAFF	TGCAGTGCTATGGGCCCCAACACTGAAGCTTTCTTT
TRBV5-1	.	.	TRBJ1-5	CASSLNGRQPQHF	TGCGCCAGCAGCCTGAATGGAAGACAGCCCCAGCATTTT
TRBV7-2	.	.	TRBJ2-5	CASSSHSGVIYNEQYF	TGTGCCAGCAGCTCCCATAGCGGAGTCATTTACAATGAGCAGTACTTC
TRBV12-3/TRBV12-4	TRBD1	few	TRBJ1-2	CASSVGQGYGHTF	TGTGCCAGCAGTGTAGGACAGGGCTACGGCCACACCTTC
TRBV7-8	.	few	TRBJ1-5	CASSFNSQGYQPQHF	TGTGCCAGCAGCTTTAACTCACAGGGATATCAGCCCCAGCATTTT
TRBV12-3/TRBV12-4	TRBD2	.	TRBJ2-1	CASSLVRARLANEQFF	TGTGCCAGCAGTTTGGTTAGGGCCCGACTAGCAAATGAGCAGTTCTTC
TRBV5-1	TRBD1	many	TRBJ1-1	CASSPGQGYTEAFF	TGCGCCAGCAGCCCGGGACAGGGATACACTGAAGCTTTCTTT
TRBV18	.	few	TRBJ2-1	CASSPWASSTEQFF	TGTGCCAGCTCACCATGGGCTAGTTCCACTGAGCAGTTCTTC
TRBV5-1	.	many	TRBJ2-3	CASSFWIAQDTQYF	TGCGCCAGCAGCTTCTGGATAGCCCAAGATACGCAGTATTTT
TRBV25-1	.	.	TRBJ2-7	CASSTPGPHSYEQYF	TGTGCCAGCAGTACCCCGGGACCGCACTCCTACGAGCAGTACTTC
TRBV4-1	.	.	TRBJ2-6	CASSQDRHSGANVLTF	TGCGCCAGCAGCCAAGATCGGCATTCTGGGGCCAACGTCCTGACTTTC
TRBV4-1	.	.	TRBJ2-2	CASSQAGAPGELFF	TGCGCCAGCAGCCAAGCAGGAGCCCCCGGGGAGCTGTTTTTT
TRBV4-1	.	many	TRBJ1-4	CASSPTASTNEKLFF	TGCGCCAGCAGCCCTACAGCTTCAACTAATGAAAAACTGTTTTTT
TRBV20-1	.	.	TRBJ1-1	CSARIGGLWTEAFF	TGCAGTGCTAGAATCGGGGGCTTATGGACTGAAGCTTTCTTT
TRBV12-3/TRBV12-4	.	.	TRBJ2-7	CASRNFRRLDREGEQYF	TGTGCCAGCAGAAACTTTCGGAGACTAGACCGGGAAGGTGAGCAGTACTTC
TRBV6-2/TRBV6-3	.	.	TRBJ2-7	CASSYDRRCEQYF	TGTGCCAGCAGTTACGATAGAAGGTGCGAGCAGTACTTC
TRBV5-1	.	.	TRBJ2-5	CASRARTDQETQYF	TGCGCCAGCAGGGCAAGGACAGATCAAGAGACCCAGTACTTC
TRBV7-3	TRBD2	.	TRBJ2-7	CASSQSGGGDYNEQYF	TGTGCCAGCAGCCAATCCGGGGGGGGGGACTACAATGAGCAGTACTTC